This T cell receptor (beta chain) was recorded in a study of blood T cell repertoires in COVID-19. Turning to the study itself: PBMCs, B-cell-depleted T cells, or T cells were the source of the cDNA or gDNA that made up the material.

The V gene end was trimmed by 0 bases and the J gene end by 4 bases; junction bases not matched to a gene: 0. This CDR3 region has 13 residues. Germline values: CDR1 MNHNY, CDR2 SVGAGI (reference sequence). Sequencing used immunoSEQ multiplex PCR; TCRdb keeps in-frame clones, though not all of them. The data show tens of thousands of clones, approximately 78% seen once. The V and J genes are TRBV6-6 and TRBJ2-7, with TRBD1 matching over 7 bases. This receptor was identified in a woman aged 40 to 50 with acute COVID-19. The sample taken for sequencing was PBMCs or T cells enriched from blood (not recorded which). The CDR3: CASSYSDRYEQYF. CDR3 in DNA: TGTGCCAGCAGTTACTCGGACAGGTACGAGCAGTACTTC.